A single sample is the source of the 18 T cell receptor beta chains below, sequenced in a study of T cell responses to AZD1222 COVID-19 vaccine. Profiled with immunoSEQ multiplex PCR; TCRdb holds only in-frame clones, not every one. This sample carries fewer than 120,000 clones, just under 95% of them seen once, and the ten largest clones take 2% to 2.5%. The material sequenced was peripheral blood, taken 28 days after the second AZD1222 dose. The receptors here all came from an adult who received the AZD1222 COVID-19 vaccine.

The chain links TRBV5-4 to TRBJ2-7; D gene unclear. Germline loops: CDR1 SGHNT, CDR2 YYREEE (reference sequence). The V gene lost 0 bases and the J gene lost 3 bases, with 10 bases spanning the gap. The CDR3 contains 14 residues. CDR3 amino acids: CASSLGPGNYEQYF. The CDR3, as DNA: TGTGCCAGCAGCTTGGGTCCAGGAAACTACGAGCAGTACTTC.

This chain joins TRBV6-5 and TRBJ2-3; D may be TRBD1 (6 bases). There are 13 residues in the CDR3. Germline CDR1 is MNHEY and CDR2 is SVGAGI. V lost 5 bases and J lost 2, with 8 bases in between. The CDR3 here is CASSTGFTDTQYF. CDR3 in DNA: TGTGCCAGCAGTACAGGGTTCACAGATACGCAGTATTTT.

The rearrangement uses TRBV4-2 and TRBJ2-3; 10 positions agree with TRBD2. This CDR3 is built from 16 residues. The V gene's germline CDR1 is LGHNA and CDR2 YNFKEQ. The V and J ends lost 0 bases and 1 base, in that order; junction bases with no gene match: 1. The CDR3 reads CASSQDLAGGTDTQYF. CDR3 in DNA: TGTGCCAGCAGCCAAGATCTAGCGGGGGGCACAGATACGCAGTATTTT.

The chain links TRBV18 to TRBJ2-3, with 10 bases lining up with TRBD2. Trimming cost V 3 bases and J 4 bases; bases outside gene matches: 7. Germline CDR1 and CDR2: KGHSH and LQKENI. The CDR3 length is 16 residues. The CDR3 loop reads CASSPSAGGPADTQYF. CDR3 in DNA: TGTGCCAGCTCACCTTCAGCGGGGGGGCCAGCAGATACGCAGTATTTT.

The chain is built from TRBV30 and TRBJ2-7; a weak D match, TRBD2 (6 bases). V gave up 0 bases and J gave up 3 bases, with 9 bases separating them. The CDR3 totals 13 residues. Germline V gene lookup returns CDR1 GTSNPN and CDR2 SVGIG (reference sequence). CDR3 sequence: CAWSVGLYYEQYF. DNA for the CDR3: TGTGCCTGGAGTGTGGGACTTTACTACGAGCAGTACTTC.

The V and J genes are TRBV7-6 and TRBJ2-2; 10 bases align to TRBD2. Germline-derived CDR1 and CDR2 are SGHVS and FNYEAQ. The CDR3 contains 16 residues. V lost 7 bases, J lost 6 bases, and 11 bases stayed unmatched. CDR3 DNA sequence: TGTGCCAGCACCCAAACCTGGGGACTAGCGTCCGGGGAGCTGTTTTTT. Protein sequence: CASTQTWGLASGELFF. Looking up the rest from reference TRBV7-6 and TRBJ2-2 gives the full variable domain: GAGVSQSPRYKVTKRGQDVALRCDPISGHVSLYWYRQALGQGPEFLTYFNYEAQQDKSGLPNDRFSAERPEGSISTLTIQRTEQRDSAMYRCASTQTWGLASGELFFGEGSRLTVL.

This clone was found a few times. The rearrangement links TRBV11-2 to TRBJ1-1; 7 bases are a match to TRBD1. The J segment lost 5 bases and the V segment lost 1 base, leaving 4 bases of the junction unmatched. The length of the CDR3 is 14 residues. The germline gives CDR1 SGHAT, CDR2 FQNNGV. The CDR3 DNA reads TGTGCCAGCAGCTTAGCAGGGGGGGATACTGAAGCTTTCTTT. Protein: CASSLAGGDTEAFF. Drawing the rest from reference TRBV11-2 and TRBJ1-1, the complete variable domain is EAGVAQSPRYKIIEKRQSVAFWCNPISGHATLYWYQQILGQGPKLLIQFQNNGVVDDSQLPKDRFSAERLKGVDSTLKIQPAKLEDSAVYLCASSLAGGDTEAFFGQGTRLTVV.

This clone was picked up one time. The chain is built from TRBV5-1 and TRBJ1-1, with D maybe TRBD1 (6 bases). V was cut by 2 bases and J by 0 bases, with 11 bases left in between. Germline-derived CDR1 and CDR2 are SGHRS and YFSETQ. This CDR3 has 15 amino acids. CDR3 amino acids: CASSFGTLMNTEAFF. The CDR3 DNA is TGCGCCAGCAGCTTTGGGACACTCATGAACACTGAAGCTTTCTTT.

The J gene is TRBJ2-1, the V gene TRBV7-2; D gene ambiguous. From germline, CDR1 is SGHTA and CDR2 FQGNSA. V was trimmed by 1 base and J by 6 bases, leaving 13 bases between them. The CDR3 totals 15 residues. The CDR3 DNA follows: TGTGCCAGCAGCTTAGGGGGTAGTTACTCCAATGAGCAGTTCTTC. Its translation is CASSLGGSYSNEQFF.

The chain has TRBV4-3 and TRBJ2-5; TRBD2 agrees at 11 bases. V lost 0 bases, J lost 2 bases, and 8 bases stayed unmatched. CDR3 size: 18 residues. The germline V gene has CDR1 LGHNA and CDR2 YSLEER. CDR3 nucleotide sequence: TGCGCCAGCAGCCAAGATCCGGGGACTAGCGGACTACAAGAGACCCAGTACTTC. Translation gives CASSQDPGTSGLQETQYF.

CDR3 nucleotides: TGTGCCAGCAGCCAGCAAAACCCTCGTCGGCTGAGGGGCTCCGAGCAGTACTTC. It encodes CASSQQNPRRLRGSEQYF. This chain connects TRBV3-1 (or the pseudogene TRBV3-2) to TRBJ2-7; TRBD1 or TRBD2 may be the D gene (5 bases each). Deletions cut 3 bases from V and 6 bases from J, with 27 bases between. Per germline, CDR1 LGHDT and CDR2 YNNKEL (reference sequence). This CDR3 contains 18 residues.

This chain uses TRBV29-1 with TRBJ1-5; the D gene is possibly TRBD1 (5 bases). Per the germline V gene, CDR1 is SQVTM and CDR2 is ANQGSEA. V gave up 4 bases and J gave up 2 bases, with 18 bases separating them. The CDR3 is 16 amino acids. The CDR3 coding sequence is TGCAGCGTTGGTGGGGGGGGAGCTCCGGGCAATCAGCCCCAGCATTTT. Translated: CSVGGGGAPGNQPQHF.

The chain uses TRBV18 and TRBJ1-6; TRBD1 is a possible D gene (5 bases). Germline assignment: CDR1 KGHSH and CDR2 LQKENI. The germline V and J ends were trimmed by 0 bases and 12 bases, with 15 bases remaining between them. The CDR3 totals 15 residues. CDR3 in amino acids: CASSPPAPGYGPLHF. CDR3 nucleotide sequence: TGTGCCAGCTCACCACCTGCGCCAGGGTATGGACCCCTCCACTTT.

The chain combines TRBV29-1 with TRBJ2-5; a weak D match, TRBD2 (6 bases). V gave up 3 bases and J gave up 3 bases, with 11 bases separating them. The CDR3 spans 13 residues. Per germline, CDR1 SQVTM and CDR2 ANQGSEA. CDR3 loop: CSVDPRREETQYF. The DNA for the CDR3 is TGCAGCGTTGACCCGAGGAGGGAAGAGACCCAGTACTTC.

V gene TRBV4-1 combines with J gene TRBJ1-4, with D unresolved. The CDR3 spans 15 residues. CDR1 and CDR2 (germline): MGHRA, YSYEKL. The ends were cut back, 5 bases at V and 3 bases at J, with 13 bases in the middle. CDR3: CASSSFSRANEKLFF. The DNA of the CDR3 is TGCGCCAGCAGCTCATTTTCGCGGGCTAATGAAAAACTGTTTTTT.

The rearrangement uses TRBV24-1 and TRBJ2-2; no firm D call. There are 12 residues in the CDR3. V was pared by 7 bases and J by 3 bases, with 5 bases between. Germline V CDR1 and CDR2: KGHDR, SFDVKD. CDR3 sequence (DNA): TGTGCCACCAGCCGTTACACCGGGGAGCTGTTTTTT. Translation: CATSRYTGELFF.

This clone was found once. The chain joins TRBV20-1 to TRBJ2-1; D gene uncertain. Trimming stripped 0 bases from V and 4 bases from J, with 1 base between. The CDR3 runs 11 residues. Germline loops: CDR1 DFQATT, CDR2 SNEGSKA (reference sequence). CDR3 DNA: TGCAGTGCTAGAGATTACAATGAGCAGTTCTTC. Amino acids: CSARDYNEQFF.

The chain carries TRBV11-1 and TRBJ1-4; D is perhaps TRBD1 (6 bases). The CDR3 loop spans 15 amino acids. Trimming took off 5 bases at V and 5 bases at J, with 15 bases between the two ends. CDR1 is SGHAT and CDR2 is FQDESV in the germline V gene (reference sequence). Here the CDR3 reads CASSPQTGPNEKLFF. The CDR3 DNA is TGTGCCAGCAGCCCGCAGACAGGACCCAATGAAAAACTGTTTTTT.